This TCR beta chain was captured by sequencing in a study of T cell responses to AZD1222 COVID-19 vaccine. Measured with immunoSEQ multiplex PCR; TCRdb has only the in-frame clones, and not every one. The repertoire includes some 97,000 clones, over 90% of them detected once, and 1.5% to 2% sits in the top ten. The V end lost 3 bases, the J end lost 2 bases, and 11 bases lay between the germline ends. The CDR3 runs 13 residues. Per germline, CDR1 SQVTM and CDR2 ANQGSEA. This rearrangement joins TRBV29-1 to TRBJ2-7; weak D call: TRBD1 (5 bases). The TCR was taken from an adult in good health. The source was peripheral blood, collected on day 0 of AZD1222 vaccination. The CDR3 DNA sequence: TGCAGCGTTGAGACGGACACCCCCTACGAGCAGTACTTC. Amino acids: CSVETDTPYEQYF.